The rows below give T cell receptor beta chains drawn from one sample of a study of CD8 T cells in ankylosing spondylitis. TCRdb processed the 5' RACE reads anew with MiXCR; each CDR3 protein has one entry. This table holds some 240,000 distinct CDR3 sequences, 18% found once. What was sequenced was blood, either unsorted or a sorted T cell fraction (not recorded which). These receptors were collected from a male donor with ankylosing spondylitis or in good health (not recorded which). Both conserved end residues are part of each CDR3.

j_call v_call cdr3_aa
TRBJ1-1 TRBV7-9 CASSSPPSLNTEAFF
TRBJ2-3 TRBV20-1 CSAIASGLAGTGSSPDTQYF
TRBJ2-1 TRBV27 CASSLFGVHNNEQFF
TRBJ2-5 TRBV12-3/TRBV12-4 CASRLAETQYF
TRBJ2-7 TRBV4-1 CASSHEPGLVYYEQYF
TRBJ1-6 TRBV2 CASSEEGTFNSPLHF
TRBJ2-1 TRBV27 CASTTSYNEQFF
TRBJ2-2 TRBV9 CASSWDSPGELFF
TRBJ2-7 TRBV9 CASSVGSLASYEQYF
TRBJ2-3 TRBV7-2 CASSPSGFTDTQYF
TRBJ2-7 TRBV29-1 CSVEELGAYEQYF
TRBJ2-3 TRBV6-5 CASSYSSGRRGAGTQYF
TRBJ2-2 TRBV3-1 CASSQMNGELFF
TRBJ2-2 TRBV5-5 CASSLGRGADTGELFF
TRBJ2-7 TRBV27 CASRNRGYEQYF